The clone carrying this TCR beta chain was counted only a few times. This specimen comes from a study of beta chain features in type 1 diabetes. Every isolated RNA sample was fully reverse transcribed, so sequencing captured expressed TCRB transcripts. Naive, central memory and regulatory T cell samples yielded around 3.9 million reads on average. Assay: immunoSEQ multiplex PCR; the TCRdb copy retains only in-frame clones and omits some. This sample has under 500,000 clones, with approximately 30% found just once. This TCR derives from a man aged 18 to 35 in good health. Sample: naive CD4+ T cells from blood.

This CDR3 is CSARGQNEQFF. The CDR3 bases are TGCAGTGCTAGAGGCCAAAATGAGCAGTTCTTC. The chain carries TRBV20-1 and TRBJ2-1; D remains ambiguous. CDR1 is DFQATT, CDR2 SNEGSKA, per germline (reference sequence). The CDR3 loop spans 11 amino acids. V was trimmed by 1 base and J by 7 bases, leaving 5 bases between them.